The 29 T cell receptor beta chains below come from one sample, sequenced in a study of post-analysis software for immune sequencing data. Findings and limits, study-wide: Five TRBV segments, including TRBV5-6, TRBV5-1 and TRBV20-1, were more frequent in patients than controls.

Included in the TCR beta cDNA libraries were unique molecular identifiers. TCRdb called the PCR reads again in MiXCR, with one record for every CDR3 protein. Here the sample spans around 400,000 distinct CDR3 sequences, roughly 38% being singletons. For these TCRs, the target antigens are not known. What was sequenced was blood. All receptors derive from a girl aged 5-17 years with multiple sclerosis.

This clonotype was observed a handful of times. The chain recombines TRBV27 with TRBJ1-5; perhaps TRBD1 as D (5 bases). The CDR3 contains 13 residues. Germline CDR1 and CDR2: MNHEY and SMNVEV (reference sequence). V was trimmed by 3 bases and J by 5 bases, leaving 8 bases between them. Written as DNA, the CDR3 is TGTGCCAGCAGTTTCGCGGGGGATCAGCCCCAGCATTTT. It encodes CASSFAGDQPQHF.

The chain is built from TRBV12-3 or TRBV12-4 and TRBJ2-1; perhaps D is TRBD1 or TRBD2 (6 bases each). V shed 3 bases and J shed 4 bases, with 13 bases lying between them. CDR3 size: 15 residues. CDR3 in amino acids: CASSFHEGGYNEQFF. The CDR3, as DNA: TGTGCCAGCAGTTTTCATGAGGGGGGTTACAATGAGCAGTTCTTC.

This clonotype was seen a few times. The chain joins TRBV21-1 to TRBJ2-3; TRBD2, the table's D call, lacks a check against the DNA. TRBV21-1 is reported as a pseudogene. This CDR3 comprises 13 residues. The CDR3 DNA follows: TGTGCCAGCAGCACGGGCCCCACAGATACGCAGTATTTT. Protein product: CASSTGPTDTQYF.

The chain couples TRBV18 to TRBJ2-5; 8 nucleotides line up with TRBD1. The end of the DNA is better explained by TRBJ2-7, so the J call may be wrong. The V gene's germline CDR1 is KGHSH and CDR2 LQKENI. This CDR3 comprises 14 residues. CDR3 in amino acids: CASSLTGGRYEQYF. The CDR3 DNA is TGTGCCAGCTCACTTACAGGGGGTCGATACGAGCAGTACTTC.

The chain couples TRBV29-1 to TRBJ2-5, with 9 bases identical to TRBD2. The CDR3 is 14 residues long. Germline loops: CDR1 SQVTM, CDR2 ANQGSEA. V lost 0 bases to trimming and J lost 13 bases; unmatched junction nucleotides: 12. The CDR3 DNA reads TGCAGCGTTGAAGATGGCGAGGCTAGCGGGGCCCCGTACTTC. This gives the protein CSVEDGEASGAPYF.

This clonotype is a singleton in its sample. This chain links TRBV5-1 with TRBJ2-3; either TRBD1 or TRBD2 may fit D (5 bases each). Germline V lookup: CDR1 SGHRS, CDR2 YFSETQ. The CDR3 consists of 15 residues. V dropped 4 bases and J dropped 4 bases, with 16 bases sitting between them. The CDR3: CASSARGAVSDTQYF. CDR3 nucleotide sequence: TGCGCCAGCAGCGCCCGAGGGGCGGTCTCAGATACGCAGTATTTT.

Only one count was recorded for this clonotype. V is TRBV4-1 and J is TRBJ2-5; a weak D match, TRBD1 (5 bases). This CDR3 contains 14 residues. Germline values: CDR1 MGHRA, CDR2 YSYEKL. Trimming took 5 bases from V and 5 from J, leaving 15 bases between them. DNA for the CDR3: TGCGCCAGCAGCAACACAGGTGCCTTGGAGACCCAGTACTTC. Encoded protein: CASSNTGALETQYF.

This chain links TRBV9 with TRBJ2-1, with 7 positions matching TRBD2. Trimming at V came to 2 bases and at J to 0 bases, leaving 8 bases not matched to a gene. CDR3 size: 17 residues. Germline V lookup: CDR1 SGDLS, CDR2 YYNGEE. DNA for the CDR3: TGTGCCAGCAGCGTCCGGGACTACCCCTACTCCTACAATGAGCAGTTCTTC. Translated, it gives CASSVRDYPYSYNEQFF.

The chain employs TRBV4-2 and TRBJ1-2, with TRBD1 matching over 10 bases. The CDR3 has 15 amino acids. Germline V gene lookup returns CDR1 LGHNA and CDR2 YNFKEQ. The ends lost 4 bases at V and 7 bases at J; junction bases unmatched: 9. CDR3 amino acids: CASSPGRQGASGYTF. As DNA, the CDR3 is TGTGCCAGCAGCCCAGGGCGACAGGGGGCAAGTGGCTACACCTTC.

The genes are TRBV10-3 and TRBJ2-7, with TRBD2 as a possible D gene (7 bases). Germline V CDR1 and CDR2: ENHRY, SYGVKD. The CDR3 totals 13 residues. The CDR3 DNA is TGTCCGAGTGGGGGGGGGCCTACCTACGAGCAGTACTTC. Protein: CPSGGGPTYEQYF.

This clonotype was counted ten times or more. The chain is built from TRBV11-1 and TRBJ2-3; D remains unclear. Per the germline V gene, CDR1 is SGHAT and CDR2 is FQDESV (reference sequence). CDR3 length: 14 amino acids. V dropped 3 bases and J dropped 2 bases, with 9 bases sitting between them. The CDR3 is CASSLGGYTDTQYF. The DNA for the CDR3 is TGTGCCAGCAGCTTGGGTGGATACACAGATACGCAGTATTTT.

This chain connects TRBV19 to TRBJ1-5; no clear D gene. Germline V gene sequence: CDR1 LNHDA, CDR2 SQIVND (reference sequence). V lost 4 bases to trimming and J lost 5 bases, with 9 bases between them. The length of the CDR3 is 13 residues. CDR3 in DNA: TGTGCCAGTAGTAACCCAGACTATCAGCCCCAGCATTTT. Encoded protein: CASSNPDYQPQHF.

This chain uses TRBV5-1 with TRBJ2-7; 8 nucleotides line up with TRBD1. CDR3 size: 17 residues. The junction had 12 bases not matched to a gene; V was cut back by 4 bases and J by 0 bases. Germline lookup yields CDR1 SGHRS and CDR2 YFSETQ. CDR3 loop: CASSQEGTGLVSYEQYF. The CDR3 DNA follows: TGCGCCAGCAGCCAAGAAGGGACAGGACTCGTCTCCTACGAGCAGTACTTC.

The V call is TRBV28, the J call TRBJ1-6; 8 bases line up with TRBD1. Germline CDR1 reads MDHEN; CDR2 reads SYDVKM. The J segment lost 8 bases and the V segment lost 5 bases, leaving 11 bases of the junction unmatched. This CDR3 has 16 residues. The CDR3 region is CASSPTIWTGYSPLHF. The CDR3 DNA reads as TGTGCCAGCAGTCCGACTATTTGGACAGGGTATTCACCCCTCCACTTT.

The chain combines TRBV11-2 with TRBJ1-1; possible D gene TRBD1, 5 bases. V was shortened by 6 bases and J by 3 bases, with 17 bases between the two germline ends. Germline CDR1 reads SGHAT; CDR2 reads FQNNGV. The CDR3 is made up of 15 amino acids. CDR3 amino acids: CASRLQLGGYTEAFF. In DNA, the CDR3 is TGTGCCAGCAGACTCCAACTGGGGGGGTACACTGAAGCTTTCTTT.

On this clonotype: One end of the junction is discordant with germline, which a read error may explain. The chain carries TRBV4-3 and TRBJ1-1, with D possibly matching TRBD1 (6 bases). The CDR3 is 15 residues long. Germline values: CDR1 LGHNA, CDR2 YSLEER. CDR3 protein: CASSQEGGWNTEAFF. CDR3 DNA sequence: TGCGCCAGTAGCCAAGAAGGGGGTTGGAACACTGAAGCTTTCTTT.

This clonotype was counted only a few times. The chain couples TRBV20-1 to TRBJ2-7; D is unclear. The CDR3 contains 12 residues. Germline V gene lookup returns CDR1 DFQATT and CDR2 SNEGSKA (reference sequence). The V and J ends lost 3 bases and 7 bases respectively, with 13 bases between them. The CDR3 DNA is TGCAGTGCTAGTGCAGCGTCGTGGGAGCAGTACTTC. Protein product: CSASAASWEQYF.

The sample holds a few counts of this clonotype. The chain links TRBV12-3 or TRBV12-4 to TRBJ2-7; weak D call: TRBD2 (7 bases). This CDR3 contains 16 residues. V was cut by 2 bases and J by 4 bases, with 18 bases left in between. CDR3 region: CASSLSGGRLVYEQYF. The CDR3, as DNA: TGTGCCAGCAGTTTATCCGGGGGGCGGTTAGTGTACGAGCAGTACTTC.

A few counts support this clonotype. The chain combines TRBV3-1 with TRBJ2-3; D ambiguous. The CDR3 is made up of 14 amino acids. CDR1 is LGHDT and CDR2 is YNNKEL in the germline V gene (reference sequence). V was trimmed by 0 bases and J by 1 base, leaving 5 bases between them. The CDR3 DNA is TGTGCCAGCAGCCAAGATCTACGCACAGATACGCAGTATTTT. Protein sequence: CASSQDLRTDTQYF.

This clonotype appeared a few times. This chain connects TRBV28 to TRBJ2-7, with 8 bases that match TRBD2. V trimming: 3 bases; J trimming: 1 base; junction bases outside the gene matches: 8. The CDR3 has 16 residues. Germline loops: CDR1 MDHEN, CDR2 SYDVKM. CDR3 residues: CASSFAAGGESYEQYF. The DNA for the CDR3 is TGTGCCAGCAGTTTTGCGGCCGGGGGGGAATCCTACGAGCAGTACTTC.

The J gene is TRBJ2-1, the V gene TRBV9; 8 bases agree with TRBD2. Per the germline V gene, CDR1 is SGDLS and CDR2 is YYNGEE. CDR3 length: 15 residues. V shed 4 bases, J shed 9 bases, and the junction held 12 bases outside the gene matches. The CDR3 loop is CASSPWGGGPGEQFF. The CDR3, as DNA: TGTGCCAGCAGCCCCTGGGGCGGGGGGCCCGGTGAGCAGTTCTTC.

The chain joins TRBV12-3 or TRBV12-4 to TRBJ1-2, with a tentative D call TRBD1 (6 bases). Deletions cut 8 bases from V and 8 bases from J, with 18 bases between. The CDR3 length is 13 residues. The chain's CDR3 is CASDTPGERGYTF. The CDR3 nucleotides read TGTGCCAGCGACACCCCAGGGGAACGAGGCTACACCTTC.

This clonotype was found a few times. This chain connects TRBV5-1 to TRBJ1-5, with D possibly matching TRBD1 (6 bases). The V end was cut by 4 bases, the J end by 8 bases, with 10 bases between. Germline CDR1 SGHRS, CDR2 YFSETQ. The CDR3 is 12 amino acids. This CDR3 reads CASSPEGEPQHF. The CDR3 nucleotides are TGCGCCAGCAGCCCCGAGGGGGAGCCCCAGCATTTT.

CDR3 in amino acids: CSARGTSTYTEAFF. The DNA of the CDR3 is TGCAGTGCTAGGGGGACCAGTACATACACTGAAGCTTTCTTT. The rearrangement links TRBV20-1 to TRBJ1-1; possible D gene TRBD1, 5 bases. Germline lookup yields CDR1 DFQATT and CDR2 SNEGSKA (reference sequence). V dropped 3 bases and J dropped 3 bases, with 14 bases sitting between them. The CDR3 contains 14 residues.

This rearrangement joins TRBV6-5 to TRBJ2-6; D unresolved. CDR1 is MNHEY, CDR2 SVGAGI, per germline. Trimming pared 0 bases from V and 2 bases from J, leaving 8 bases between. The CDR3 totals 16 residues. CDR3 in amino acids: CASSYSWGTGANVLTF. CDR3 bases: TGTGCCAGCAGTTACTCTTGGGGTACTGGGGCCAACGTCCTGACTTTC.

This clonotype was found a few times. The chain carries TRBV5-6 and TRBJ1-5; D uncertain. The germline CDR1 and CDR2 sequences are SGHDT and YYEEEE. The ends were cut back, 4 bases at V and 3 bases at J, with 5 bases in the middle. The CDR3 runs to 12 residues. DNA for the CDR3: TGTGCCAGCAGCGTACTCAATCAGCCCCAGCATTTT. It translates to CASSVLNQPQHF.

This clonotype showed up many times. This chain links TRBV12-3 or TRBV12-4 with TRBJ2-1; D remains unclear. V shed 6 bases and J shed 2 bases, with 5 bases lying between them. The CDR3 is 12 amino acids. Here the CDR3 DNA reads TGTGCCAGCAGCTTACCCTACAATGAGCAGTTCTTC. It yields the protein CASSLPYNEQFF.

The V gene is TRBV4-1, the J gene TRBJ1-2, with TRBD1 matching 8 bases. Germline values: CDR1 MGHRA, CDR2 YSYEKL. The CDR3 covers 15 residues. The J segment lost 8 bases and the V segment lost 4 bases, leaving 12 bases of the junction unmatched. Here the CDR3 reads CASSPGQVNDEGYTF. CDR3 bases: TGCGCCAGCAGCCCGGGACAGGTCAACGACGAGGGCTACACCTTC.

The chain combines TRBV24-1 with TRBJ2-7, with unresolved D. V lost 0 bases and J 0 bases, leaving 11 bases between the germline ends. Germline V gene lookup returns CDR1 KGHDR and CDR2 SFDVKD. The CDR3 covers 16 residues. CDR3 amino acids: CATSDLLSAPSYEQYF. CDR3 DNA sequence: TGTGCCACCAGTGATTTGCTCAGTGCCCCCTCCTACGAGCAGTACTTC.